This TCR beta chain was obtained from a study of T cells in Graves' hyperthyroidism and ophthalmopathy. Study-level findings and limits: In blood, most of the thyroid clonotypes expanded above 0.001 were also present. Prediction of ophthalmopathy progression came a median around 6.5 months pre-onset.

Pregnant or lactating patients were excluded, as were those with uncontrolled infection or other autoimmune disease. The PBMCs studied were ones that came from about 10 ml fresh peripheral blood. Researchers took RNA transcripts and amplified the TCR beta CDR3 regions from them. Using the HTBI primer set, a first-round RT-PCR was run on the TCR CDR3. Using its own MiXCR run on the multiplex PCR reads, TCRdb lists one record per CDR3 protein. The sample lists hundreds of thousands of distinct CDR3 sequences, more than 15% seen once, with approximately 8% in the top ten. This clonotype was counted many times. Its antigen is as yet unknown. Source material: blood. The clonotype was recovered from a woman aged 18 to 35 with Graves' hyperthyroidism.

The CDR3 region has the DNA TGCGCCAGCAGCTCAGAGGGACAGGGGATTGGTGAAGCTTTCTTT. It specifies CASSSEGQGIGEAFF. The chain recombines TRBV5-1 with TRBJ1-1, with TRBD1 identical over 10 bases. The CDR3 is 15 residues long. CDR1 is SGHRS and CDR2 is YFSETQ in the germline V gene. With 3 bases clipped from V and 7 bases from J, the junction kept 9 bases outside the gene matches.